This is a list of T cell receptor beta chains from one sample in a study of T cells in Graves' hyperthyroidism and ophthalmopathy. TCRdb redid the calling of the multiplex PCR reads with MiXCR, one entry per CDR3 protein. Counted here are approximately 600,000 distinct CDR3 sequences, around 21% occurring once; the ten biggest clones make up over 30%. The sequencing sample was made of blood. The receptors stem from a man between 25 and 39 years old with Graves' ophthalmopathy. The CDR3 runs from the conserved cysteine through the conserved F or W. The D gene is left open where the match is weak. Not every row has a clone size; where given, it reads once, few, many or a size class.

clone size	D gene	J gene	V gene	CDR3 DNA	CDR3 protein
.	TRBD1	TRBJ2-1	TRBV5-1	TGCGCCAGCAGCTTGACAGGGGGGATCAATGAGCAGTTCTTC	CASSLTGGINEQFF
many	.	TRBJ2-3	TRBV18	TGTGCCAGCTCACTCAATAATCCGGCAGATACGCAGTATTTT	CASSLNNPADTQYF
few	TRBD1	TRBJ2-7	TRBV14	TGTGCCAGCAGCCCGAGGACAGGGTCCCACGAGCAGTACTTC	CASSPRTGSHEQYF
.	TRBD1	TRBJ2-5	TRBV29-1	TGCAGCGTCGGAGGGACAGGGGGAGAGACCCAGTACTTC	CSVGGTGGETQYF
many	.	TRBJ1-2	TRBV3-1	TGTGCCAGCAGCCAATCCGGGGGGACTAACTATGGCTACACCTTC	CASSQSGGTNYGYTF
few	TRBD1	TRBJ1-5	TRBV5-6	TGTGCCAGCAGCCTGACAGGGATCGGGCAGCCCCAGCATTTT	CASSLTGIGQPQHF
many	.	TRBJ1-1	TRBV7-3	TGTGCCAGCAGCTTAACGTTAGTGTTGAACACTGAAGCTTTCTTT	CASSLTLVLNTEAFF
.	TRBD1	TRBJ1-3	TRBV7-9	TGTGCCAGCAGCTCACCGAACACAGGGGGAGCAGGAAACACCATATATTTT	CASSSPNTGGAGNTIYF
few	.	TRBJ2-1	TRBV18	TGTGCCAGCTCACCGTATATAGCCCATAGGCGAAATGAGCAGTTCTTC	CASSPYIAHRRNEQFF
many	TRBD2	TRBJ2-1	TRBV15	TGTGCCACCAGCAGGGCCGGGACTAGCGGGAACCGCTACAATGAGCAGTTCTTC	CATSRAGTSGNRYNEQFF
few	.	TRBJ1-1	TRBV28	TGTGCCAGCAGTGTGGGCCGACAAACTGAAGCTTTCTTT	CASSVGRQTEAFF
.	TRBD2	TRBJ2-7	TRBV7-9	TGTGCCAGCAGCTTAAAACCCCCGGGAGCGGGAGGGCCGTACGAGCAGTACTTC	CASSLKPPGAGGPYEQYF
many	.	TRBJ1-2	TRBV12-3/TRBV12-4	TGTGCCAGCAGTTCGAACCGGCAGGGAGGACGCGGCTACACCTTC	CASSSNRQGGRGYTF
once	.	TRBJ1-5	TRBV19	TGTGCCAGTAGCAGGGGTTGGGGGAGCAATCAGCCCCAGCATTTT	CASSRGWGSNQPQHF
.	.	TRBJ1-5	TRBV28	TGTGCCAGCGGTTCCGCATTCAGCAATCAGCCCCAGCATTTT	CASGSAFSNQPQHF
.	.	TRBJ2-1	TRBV29-1	TGCAGCGTTCGGGGGAATGAGCAGTTCTTC	CSVRGNEQFF
few	.	TRBJ1-6	TRBV28	TGTGCCAGCAGACGTCTACATAATTCACCCCTCCACTTT	CASRRLHNSPLHF
.	.	TRBJ1-5	TRBV6-1	TGTGCCAGCAGTGCCCAGGGAGAGGAACAGCCCCAGCATTTT	CASSAQGEEQPQHF
few	TRBD2	TRBJ2-7	TRBV20-1	TGCAGTGCCTTGGGTGGGCTAGCGGGAGTTCGGACGGCTACCGCTCGTGAGCAGTACTTC	CSALGGLAGVRTATAREQYF
once	.	TRBJ2-5	TRBV6-1	TGTGCCAGCACCGTCGGGGCTCTCCTGTACTTC	CASTVGALLYF
.	.	TRBJ2-3	TRBV29-1	TGCAGCGTCACGACCCGGTTCACAGATACGCAGTATTTT	CSVTTRFTDTQYF
.	TRBD1	TRBJ2-2	TRBV13	TGTGCCAGCAGCCGAGGGGCAGGGGGCGGGGAGCTGTTTTTT	CASSRGAGGGELFF
few	TRBD1	TRBJ2-7	TRBV5-1	TGCGCCAGCAGCCACAGGGGGCCTTTAGATGAGCAGTACTTC	CASSHRGPLDEQYF
many	.	TRBJ2-5	TRBV3-1	TGTGCCAGCAGCCAAGGTGGGACCGTAACGATGCGAAGAGAGACCCAGTACTTC	CASSQGGTVTMRRETQYF
.	TRBD2	TRBJ2-2	TRBV28	TGTGCCAGCAGTTTCCCCACTAGCGGGAGTAACACCGGGGAGCTGTTTTTT	CASSFPTSGSNTGELFF
few	.	TRBJ1-2	TRBV28	TGTGCCAGCAGTTTATTGGATGCGGCCTATGGCTACACCTTC	CASSLLDAAYGYTF
once	.	TRBJ2-1	TRBV27	TGTGCCAGCATTTCTAACCAGGGCCTATATCTTGCGGGCAGGTATAGTGAGCAGTTCTTC	CASISNQGLYLAGRYSEQFF
few	.	TRBJ2-7	TRBV28	TGTGCCAGCAGTCGCCAGCGGCGGACCTACGAGCAGTACTTC	CASSRQRRTYEQYF
.	TRBD1	TRBJ2-7	TRBV7-6	TGTGCCAGCAGTTTAGGACAGGGGGACGGCGACGAGCAGTACTTC	CASSLGQGDGDEQYF
many	TRBD2	TRBJ2-1	TRBV20-1	TGCAGTGCTCCTCTCGGTGGCGGGAGGTCGCAGGAGCAGTTCTTC	CSAPLGGGRSQEQFF
.	TRBD2	TRBJ2-3	TRBV7-2	TGTGCCAGCAGCTTAGGCGGGGGGGCGGGAGATACGCAGTATTTT	CASSLGGGAGDTQYF
few	TRBD2	TRBJ2-2	TRBV7-2	TGTGCCAGCAGCCACTCCGGGACTAGCGGATACACCGGGGAGCTGTTTTTT	CASSHSGTSGYTGELFF
few	.	TRBJ2-1	TRBV7-9	TGTGCCAGCAGCTTAAGAGCGGTCTACAATGAGCAGTTCTTC	CASSLRAVYNEQFF
.	.	TRBJ1-2	TRBV10-3	TGTGCCATCAGTGGGGGTAGGGACTACACCTTC	CAISGGRDYTF
.	TRBD1	TRBJ2-6	TRBV28	TGTGCCAGCAGTCATAAATTCGGAATAAAAACCGGGACAGGGGGCTTTGGGGCCAACGTCCTGACTTTC	CASSHKFGIKTGTGGFGANVLTF
.	.	TRBJ2-2	TRBV3-1	TGTGCCAGCAGCCAAGTATCGAACACCGGGGAGCTGTTTTTT	CASSQVSNTGELFF
.	.	TRBJ2-5	TRBV7-9	TGCGCCAGCAGCCTCGTGTGGGGGGCCCAAGAGACCCAGTACTTC	CASSLVWGAQETQYF
.	.	TRBJ2-1	TRBV25-1	TGTGCCAGCAGTGAATTCGCAGGGGCAAATGAGCAGTTCTTC	CASSEFAGANEQFF
many	.	TRBJ2-1	TRBV18	TGTGCCAGCTCACCACTACAGGGTCTTCAGGTCGAGCAGTTCTTC	CASSPLQGLQVEQFF
many	TRBD1	TRBJ2-7	TRBV20-1	TGCAGTGCTAGGACAGCCGGGACAGGGAGTTTCAAGCAGTACTTC	CSARTAGTGSFKQYF
few	.	TRBJ2-2	TRBV5-1	TGCGCCAGCAGCTCGACAGGGACTACCGGGGAGCTGTTTTTT	CASSSTGTTGELFF
.	.	TRBJ2-3	TRBV7-9	TGTGCCAGCAGCATGTCCTGGGACACCCGACGGACAGATACGCAGTATTTT	CASSMSWDTRRTDTQYF
few	TRBD1	TRBJ2-7	TRBV5-1	TGCGCCAGCAGTGAAGGGACAGGGTCAACCGAGCAGTACTTC	CASSEGTGSTEQYF
many	.	TRBJ2-2	TRBV3-1	TGTGCCAGCAGCCGCACGATGGGGGGCACCGGGGAGCTGTTTTTT	CASSRTMGGTGELFF
.	.	TRBJ2-1	TRBV5-1	TGCGCCAGCAGCTGGGGGCAGGGGTCCTTCTCCTGCAATGAGCAGTTCTTC	CASSWGQGSFSCNEQFF
.	.	TRBJ2-7	TRBV28	TGTGCCAGCAGTTCAGGACCCAGAGGATCCGAGCAGTACTTC	CASSSGPRGSEQYF
.	TRBD2	TRBJ2-1	TRBV4-1	TGCGCCAGCAGCCTCCTGTCGTCGCTAGCGGACAATGAGCAGTTCTTC	CASSLLSSLADNEQFF
.	.	TRBJ1-1	TRBV5-5	TGTGCCAGCAGCTTGGGTCAGGTTCATGACACTGAAGCTTTCTTT	CASSLGQVHDTEAFF
.	.	TRBJ1-5	TRBV7-2	TGTGCCAGCAGCTTAATCGATAGCAATCAGCCCCAGCATTTT	CASSLIDSNQPQHF
.	.	TRBJ2-1	TRBV6-1	TGTGCCAGCAGTTCTGGCTTCTCCTACAATGAGCAGTTCTTC	CASSSGFSYNEQFF